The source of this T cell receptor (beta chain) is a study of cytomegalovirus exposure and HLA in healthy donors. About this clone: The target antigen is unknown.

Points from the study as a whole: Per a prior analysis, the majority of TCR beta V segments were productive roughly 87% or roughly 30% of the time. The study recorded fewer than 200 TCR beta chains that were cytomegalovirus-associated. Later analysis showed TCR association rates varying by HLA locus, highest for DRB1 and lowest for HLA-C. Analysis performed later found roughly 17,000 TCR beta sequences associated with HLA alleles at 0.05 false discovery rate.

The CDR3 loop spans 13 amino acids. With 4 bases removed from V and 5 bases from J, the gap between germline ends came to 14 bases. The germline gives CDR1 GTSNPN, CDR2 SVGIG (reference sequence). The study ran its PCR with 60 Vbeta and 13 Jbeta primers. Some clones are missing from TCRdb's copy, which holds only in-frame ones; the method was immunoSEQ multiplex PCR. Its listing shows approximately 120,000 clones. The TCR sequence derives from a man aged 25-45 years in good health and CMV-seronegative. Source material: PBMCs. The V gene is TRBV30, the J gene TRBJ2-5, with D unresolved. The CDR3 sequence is CAWTQAQAETQYF. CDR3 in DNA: TGTGCCTGGACGCAAGCACAAGCGGAGACCCAGTACTTC.